These 2 T cell receptor beta chains were sequenced from one sample in a study of cytomegalovirus exposure and HLA in healthy donors. 13 Jbeta primers and 60 Vbeta primers were used for the PCR. The method was immunoSEQ multiplex PCR; TCRdb's version includes in-frame clones alone and lacks a portion of them. The table has 79,000 or so clones, roughly 73% seen once. The material sequenced was PBMCs. The source of these receptors is a woman aged 40 to 49 in good health and CMV-seropositive.

This chain uses TRBV15 with TRBJ1-2; a weak D match, TRBD1 (6 bases). Germline V lookup: CDR1 LNHNV, CDR2 YYDKDF (reference sequence). The CDR3 runs to 17 residues. Trimming left V 1 base short and J 3 bases short, with 18 bases between. The CDR3 bases are TGTGCCACCAGCAGAGGGGCAGGGGCGGGGGTCGACTATGGCTACACCTTC. Amino acids: CATSRGAGAGVDYGYTF.

The chain joins TRBV18 to TRBJ1-2, with D maybe TRBD1 (5 bases). Trimming left V 2 bases short and J 1 base short, with 8 bases between. Per germline, CDR1 KGHSH and CDR2 LQKENI. CDR3 length: 14 residues. The CDR3 protein is CASSPNRNNYGYTF. The CDR3 DNA reads TGTGCCAGCTCACCAAACAGGAATAACTATGGCTACACCTTC. Full variable domain (outside the CDR3, taken from reference TRBV18 and TRBJ1-2): NAGVMQNPRHLVRRRGQEARLRCSPMKGHSHVYWYRQLPEEGLKFMVYLQKENIIDESGMPKERFSAEFPKEGPSILRIQQVVRGDSAAYFCASSPNRNNYGYTFGSGTRLTVV.